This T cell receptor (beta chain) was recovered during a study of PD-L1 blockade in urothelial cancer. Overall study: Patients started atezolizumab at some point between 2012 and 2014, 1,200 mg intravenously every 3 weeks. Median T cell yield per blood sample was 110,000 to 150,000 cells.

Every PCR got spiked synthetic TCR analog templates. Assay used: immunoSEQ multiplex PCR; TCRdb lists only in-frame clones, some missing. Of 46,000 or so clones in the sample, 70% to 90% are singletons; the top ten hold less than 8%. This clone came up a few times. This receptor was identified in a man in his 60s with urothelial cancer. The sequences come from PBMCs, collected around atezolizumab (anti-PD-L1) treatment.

The chain's CDR3 is CASSLTGSGSPLHF. DNA for the CDR3: TGTGCCAGCAGTTTAACAGGGTCGGGTTCACCCCTCCACTTT. V is TRBV27 and J is TRBJ1-6, with a tentative D call TRBD1 (6 bases). Germline V gene sequence: CDR1 MNHEY, CDR2 SMNVEV (reference sequence). V lost 2 bases and J 9 bases, leaving 11 bases between the germline ends. The CDR3 loop spans 14 amino acids.